The subject of this entry is one T cell receptor (beta chain). This clone was seen just once. Its recognized antigen is unknown. No quality values exist for individual bases; no much larger clone is one base distant. This sample is part of a study of blood T cell repertoires in COVID-19 (dated by TCRdb to the early 2020s). Some background on the complete study: Samples covering the acute and convalescent phases of COVID-19 were provided by collaborators in the United States, Italy and Spain. The samples were drawn from the first 160 participants of the ongoing ImmuneRACE study and from about 1,200 subjects provided by 6 global collaborators. The repertoires were made available in a free public database intended to serve as a resource for research on the immune response to SARS-CoV-2. HLA class I and class II types, where available, came from metadata supplied by the sample provider rather than from assay-based typing. Deeply sampled blood TCRbeta repertoires from subjects exposed to, actively infected with, or recovered from COVID-19 were included in the dataset. The sample metadata nearly always contained a de-identified subject ID, COVID-19 status, age in years and sex. The prospective study material was composed of cDNA or gDNA derived from T cells, B-cell-depleted T cells, or PBMCs. Points the paper makes about the study in general: How much clinical and demographic metadata was included differed by source and by participant, and the metadata was provided uncurated.

TCRbeta CDR3 regions were amplified from genomic DNA using the immunoSEQ Assay, a bias-controlled multiplex PCR. The published analysis was carried out like this. The number of nucleated cells in each sample was estimated from the amplification of reference gene primers within the assay. Sequence reads were collapsed and filtered to measure the absolute abundance of every unique TCRbeta CDR3 rearrangement. For each sample, productive Simpson clonality was calculated by taking the square root of Simpson's diversity index across productive rearrangements. The table was pulled from immuneACCESS by TCRdb, which kept in-frame rearrangements only. Such tables lose some clones; where checked, under half of the loss comes from unresolved V genes, and the rest has no known cause. V and J calls and clone size are as listed in that table; D and trimming were resolved from the DNA. This sample lists around 95,000 clones; about nine tenths were detected once. About 2.2% of the sample goes to the ten largest clones.

The collaborating institutions used their own protocols to collect whole blood in K2EDTA tubes. For TCRbeta analysis, collaborators shipped samples in one of three forms: frozen whole blood, isolated PBMCs, or DNA extracted from either of those sample types. The source material was peripheral blood. The TCR originated in a man between 45 and 60 years old with active COVID-19.

The CDR3: CASSRLDRGSLQPQHF. The bases read TGTGCCAGCAGTCGTCTCGACAGGGGAAGTCTGCAGCCCCAGCATTTT. The rearrangement joined TRBV27 to TRBJ1-5; TRBD1 agrees with 8 junctional bases. CDR1 and CDR2 are read off the germline V gene (reference sequence) as MNHEY and SMNVEV. V is trimmed back by 5 bases and J by 7 bases, and the junction contains 13 bases that no gene match accounts for. Including the terminal cysteine and phenylalanine, the CDR3 comprises 16 residues. Only the CDR3 part of the read is kept: 48 bases, read in frame from the first base.